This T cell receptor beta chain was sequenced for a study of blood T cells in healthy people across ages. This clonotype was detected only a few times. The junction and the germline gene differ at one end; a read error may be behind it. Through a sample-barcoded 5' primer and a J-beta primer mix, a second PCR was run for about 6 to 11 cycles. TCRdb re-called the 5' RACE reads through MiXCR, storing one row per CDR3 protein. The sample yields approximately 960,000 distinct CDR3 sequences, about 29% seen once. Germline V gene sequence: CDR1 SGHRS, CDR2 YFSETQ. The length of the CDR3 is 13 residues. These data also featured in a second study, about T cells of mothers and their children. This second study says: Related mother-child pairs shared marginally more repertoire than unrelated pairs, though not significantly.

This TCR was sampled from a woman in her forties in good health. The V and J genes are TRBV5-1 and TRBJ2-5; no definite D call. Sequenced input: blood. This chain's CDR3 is CASSWTIEETQYF. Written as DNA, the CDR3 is TGCGCCAGCAGCTGGACGATAGAAGAGACTCAGTACTTC.